Each of the 22 T cell receptor beta chains below was sequenced from the same sample in a study of blood T cell repertoires in COVID-19. TCRdb keeps only in-frame clones here, not all; method: immunoSEQ multiplex PCR. The sample carries roughly 260,000 clones, about 90% recorded once. Sequenced: peripheral blood. Receptor source: a woman aged 50 to 60 with acute or convalescent COVID-19.

The V gene is TRBV9, the J gene TRBJ1-2, with D maybe TRBD1 (6 bases). V was pared by 4 bases and J by 3 bases, with 16 bases between. The CDR3 length is 15 residues. CDR1 and CDR2 (germline): SGDLS, YYNGEE. CDR3 amino acids: CASSRTGFTDYGYTF. The DNA for the CDR3 is TGTGCCAGCAGCCGAACAGGGTTCACGGACTATGGCTACACCTTC.

The rearrangement joins TRBV3-1 (or the pseudogene TRBV3-2) to TRBJ2-7; 8 bases map to TRBD2. V gave up 3 bases and J gave up 0 bases; unmatched junction bases: 7. There are 16 residues in the CDR3. CDR1 is LGHDT and CDR2 is YNNKEL in the germline V gene (reference sequence). CDR3 loop: CASSQDGTRISYEQYF. CDR3 bases: TGTGCCAGCAGCCAGGACGGGACTAGAATCTCCTACGAGCAGTACTTC.

The table lists this clone with a count of one. The genes are TRBV5-6 and TRBJ2-1, with 9 bases aligning to TRBD2. CDR3 size: 18 residues. Germline CDR1 and CDR2: SGHDT and YYEEEE. V trimming: 1 base; J trimming: 0 bases; junction bases outside the gene matches: 8. CDR3 DNA sequence: TGTGCCAGCAGCTTGCCCCTAGCGGGGCTAAGCTCCTACAATGAGCAGTTCTTC. Its translation: CASSLPLAGLSSYNEQFF. Complete variable domain (other parts from reference TRBV5-6 and TRBJ2-1): DAGVTQSPTHLIKTRGQQVTLRCSPKSGHDTVSWYQQALGQGPQFIFQYYEEEERQRGNFPDRFSGHQFPNYSSELNVNALLLGDSALYLCASSLPLAGLSSYNEQFFGPGTRLTVL.

The chain employs TRBV28 and TRBJ1-5; D not resolved. V was pared by 6 bases and J by 2 bases, with 14 bases between. The CDR3 has 15 amino acids. Germline CDR1 reads MDHEN; CDR2 reads SYDVKM. CDR3: CASRFWGSGNQPQHF. The CDR3 DNA reads as TGTGCCAGCAGGTTCTGGGGTAGCGGCAATCAGCCCCAGCATTTT.

The chain links TRBV28 to TRBJ1-1; D is possibly TRBD1 (6 bases). The CDR3 runs 14 residues. Trimming shortened V by 4 bases and J by 0 bases, and 9 bases separated the two germline ends. Germline lookup yields CDR1 MDHEN and CDR2 SYDVKM. The CDR3 sequence: CASSSGQLNTEAFF. In nucleotides, the CDR3 is TGTGCCAGCAGTTCCGGACAGCTGAACACTGAAGCTTTCTTT.

V and J are TRBV5-1 and TRBJ2-7, with a tentative D call TRBD2 (6 bases). The germline V gene has CDR1 SGHRS and CDR2 YFSETQ. The V and J ends lost 4 bases and 2 bases respectively, with 13 bases between them. The CDR3 covers 14 residues. The DNA for the CDR3 is TGCGCCAGCAGCGGCGGGACCTATACCTACGAGCAGTACTTC. This encodes CASSGGTYTYEQYF.

V and J are TRBV5-1 and TRBJ1-5; TRBD1 might be the D (6 bases). The germline V and J ends were trimmed by 3 bases and 1 base, with 11 bases remaining between them. This CDR3 has 15 amino acids. Germline V lookup: CDR1 SGHRS, CDR2 YFSETQ. As DNA, the CDR3 is TGCGCCAGCAGCTCCCTACAGGGAAGCAATCAGCCCCAGCATTTT. It is translated as CASSSLQGSNQPQHF. Combining the CDR3 with reference TRBV5-1 and TRBJ1-5 gives the whole variable domain KAGVTQTPRYLIKTRGQQVTLSCSPISGHRSVSWYQQTPGQGLQFLFEYFSETQRNKGNFPGRFSGRQFSNSRSEMNVSTLELGDSALYLCASSSLQGSNQPQHFGDGTRLSIL.

The rearrangement links TRBV13 to TRBJ2-7, with unresolved D. Germline CDR1 reads PRHDT; CDR2 reads FYEKMQ (reference sequence). The CDR3 is 14 residues long. The V end lost 0 bases, the J end lost 5 bases, and 11 bases lay between the germline ends. CDR3 sequence reads: CASSLGPLSHEQYF. In DNA form, the CDR3 reads TGTGCCAGCAGCTTAGGCCCGCTTAGCCACGAGCAGTACTTC.

This chain joins TRBV7-2 and TRBJ2-7, with a tentative D call TRBD1 (6 bases). The CDR3 contains 15 residues. Deletions cut 2 bases from V and 2 bases from J, with 13 bases between. Per the germline V gene, CDR1 is SGHTA and CDR2 is FQGNSA. CDR3 in amino acids: CASSLSAAGAYEQYF. The CDR3 coding sequence is TGTGCCAGCAGCTTAAGCGCGGCAGGGGCCTACGAGCAGTACTTC.

The chain is built from TRBV9 and TRBJ2-1, with D possibly matching TRBD1 (6 bases). The CDR3 is 13 residues long. Germline-derived CDR1 and CDR2 are SGDLS and YYNGEE. V lost 0 bases to trimming and J lost 9 bases, with 10 bases between them. The CDR3 reads CASSVEVGGEQFF. The CDR3 coding sequence is TGTGCCAGCAGCGTAGAAGTAGGGGGTGAGCAGTTCTTC.

V and J are TRBV5-1 and TRBJ1-5; 12 bases align to TRBD1. The J segment lost 5 bases and the V segment lost 4 bases, leaving 7 bases of the junction unmatched. The germline gives CDR1 SGHRS, CDR2 YFSETQ. The CDR3 extends over 16 amino acids. The CDR3 is CASSPGQGAYDQPQHF. The CDR3 DNA reads TGCGCCAGCAGCCCGGGACAGGGGGCTTACGATCAGCCCCAGCATTTT.

The rearrangement links TRBV2 to TRBJ1-6; D perhaps matches TRBD1 (6 bases). V was pared by 6 bases and J by 6 bases, with 18 bases between. The CDR3 runs to 16 residues. CDR1 is SNHLY and CDR2 is FYNNEI in the germline V gene. The CDR3 loop reads CASSGKQGARNSPLHF. CDR3 nucleotide sequence: TGTGCCAGCAGCGGAAAACAGGGCGCTCGTAATTCACCCCTCCACTTT.

The gene calls are TRBV9 and TRBJ2-7, with 7 bases aligning to TRBD2. The V gene's germline CDR1 is SGDLS and CDR2 YYNGEE. The ends lost 4 bases at V and 5 bases at J; junction bases unmatched: 9. This CDR3 contains 14 residues. This chain's CDR3 is CASSPTGTTHEQYF. The CDR3 DNA reads TGTGCCAGCAGCCCCACGGGGACTACCCACGAGCAGTACTTC.

The rearrangement links TRBV27 to TRBJ2-7; 11 bases align to TRBD1. V dropped 8 bases and J dropped 4; count of bases not matched to a gene: 4. The germline gives CDR1 MNHEY, CDR2 SMNVEV (reference sequence). This CDR3 is built from 13 residues. The CDR3 DNA reads as TGTGCCAGCTGGACAGGGGGCAATTACGAGCAGTACTTC. Amino acid sequence: CASWTGGNYEQYF.

Only one count was recorded for this clone. The V and J genes are TRBV19 and TRBJ1-5; 7 nucleotides agree with TRBD1. After removal of 4 bases from V and 2 bases from J, the junction contained 5 bases not matched to a gene. Looked up from germline, CDR1 is LNHDA and CDR2 is SQIVND (reference sequence). The CDR3 covers 15 residues. CDR3 region: CASSKTGVGNQPQHF. The CDR3 DNA follows: TGTGCCAGTAGTAAAACAGGGGTCGGCAATCAGCCCCAGCATTTT. Using reference TRBV19 and TRBJ1-5 for the parts outside the CDR3, the full variable domain is DGGITQSPKYLFRKEGQNVTLSCEQNLNHDAMYWYRQDPGQGLRLIYYSQIVNDFQKGDIAEGYSVSREKKESFPLTVTSAQKNPTAFYLCASSKTGVGNQPQHFGDGTRLSIL.

The chain employs TRBV5-8 and TRBJ1-5; 8 nucleotides agree with TRBD1. The germline V gene encodes CDR1 SGHTS and CDR2 YDEGEE. The CDR3 consists of 18 residues. After removal of 3 bases from V and 2 bases from J, the junction contained 13 bases not matched to a gene. The CDR3 spells CASSYPPARGLGNQPQHF. CDR3 DNA sequence: TGTGCCAGCAGCTACCCCCCCGCCAGGGGGCTTGGCAATCAGCCCCAGCATTTT. The entire variable domain, with the rest obtained from reference TRBV5-8 and TRBJ1-5, is as follows: EAGVTQSPTHLIKTRGQQATLRCSPISGHTSVYWYQQALGLGLQFLLWYDEGEERNRGNFPPRFSGRQFPNYSSELNVNALELEDSALYLCASSYPPARGLGNQPQHFGDGTRLSIL.

The rearrangement joins TRBV6-5 to TRBJ2-5; D gene ambiguous. This CDR3 is 11 amino acids long. V was pared by 5 bases and J by 2 bases, with 3 bases between. From germline, CDR1 is MNHEY and CDR2 SVGAGI. CDR3: CASSQQETQYF. The DNA of the CDR3 is TGTGCCAGCAGTCAGCAAGAGACCCAGTACTTC.

The chain employs TRBV12-5 and TRBJ2-3; D may be TRBD2 (6 bases). The V end was cut by 1 base, the J end by 1 base, with 15 bases between. The germline V gene has CDR1 LGHNT and CDR2 FRNRAP. The CDR3 length is 17 residues. CDR3 loop: CASGLATSSEGTDTQYF. The CDR3 region has the DNA TGTGCTAGTGGTTTGGCGACCTCTAGCGAGGGCACAGATACGCAGTATTTT.

The rearrangement joins TRBV12-3 or TRBV12-4 to TRBJ2-1; D gene ambiguous. The CDR3 loop spans 13 amino acids. V was clipped by 1 base and J by 4 bases, with 5 bases between them. The chain's CDR3 is CASSLESYNEQFF. DNA of the CDR3: TGTGCCAGCAGTTTAGAGAGTTACAATGAGCAGTTCTTC.

The J gene is TRBJ1-2, the V gene TRBV19, with 7 bases that match TRBD1. J lost 2 bases, V lost 7 bases, and 7 bases had no gene match. Germline CDR1 and CDR2: LNHDA and SQIVND (reference sequence). This CDR3 is built from 14 residues. This chain's CDR3 is CASTQGPLNYGYTF. DNA for the CDR3: TGTGCCAGTACACAGGGGCCATTGAACTATGGCTACACCTTC. The full variable domain, completed using reference TRBV19 and TRBJ1-2, is DGGITQSPKYLFRKEGQNVTLSCEQNLNHDAMYWYRQDPGQGLRLIYYSQIVNDFQKGDIAEGYSVSREKKESFPLTVTSAQKNPTAFYLCASTQGPLNYGYTFGSGTRLTVV.

This chain connects TRBV10-3 to TRBJ2-2, with 9 bases that match TRBD1. The CDR3 consists of 16 residues. Trimming at V came to 6 bases and at J to 0 bases, leaving 5 bases not matched to a gene. Germline V gene lookup returns CDR1 ENHRY and CDR2 SYGVKD. CDR3 loop: CAISGTGGANTGELFF. Here the CDR3 DNA reads TGTGCCATCAGCGGAACAGGGGGCGCGAACACCGGGGAGCTGTTTTTT.

The gene calls are TRBV5-5 and TRBJ2-3; maybe TRBD2 (6 bases). V lost 0 bases and J lost 2, with 10 bases in between. The CDR3 has 15 residues. Germline loops: CDR1 SGHKS, CDR2 YYEKEE (reference sequence). CDR3 loop: CASSLELAFTDTQYF. CDR3 nucleotide sequence: TGTGCCAGCAGCTTGGAACTAGCCTTCACAGATACGCAGTATTTT. The variable domain in full, completed from reference TRBV5-5 and TRBJ2-3, reads DAGVTQSPTHLIKTRGQQVTLRCSPISGHKSVSWYQQVLGQGPQFIFQYYEKEERGRGNFPDRFSARQFPNYSSELNVNALLLGDSALYLCASSLELAFTDTQYFGPGTRLTVL.